These T cell receptor beta chains were read from a single sample in a study of technical replicates of blood from several donors. Profiling relied on immunoSEQ multiplex PCR, and the TCRdb table lists in-frame clones only, not all of them. The sample includes about 88,000 clones, approximately 95% of them seen just once. Source material: T cells isolated from PBMCs. The receptors derive from a human donor in good health. Both conserved end residues are part of each CDR3.

len,j_gene,v_gene,CDR3aa
14,TRBJ2-7,TRBV11-2,CASSSTGKIYEQYF
15,TRBJ2-5,TRBV4-3,CASSQEYLRPETQYF
15,TRBJ2-3,TRBV7-8,CASSFLAGSTDTQYF
16,TRBJ2-5,TRBV9,CASSVAGGPPQETQYF
12,TRBJ2-7,TRBV2,CASNEASYEQYF
15,TRBJ1-4,TRBV5-1,CASSWSGGRYEKLFF
16,TRBJ2-1,TRBV7-6,CASSLRAASSYNEQFF
13,TRBJ2-7,TRBV7-7,CASSRTAGVEQYF
14,TRBJ2-1,TRBV29-1,CSVELADAANEQFF
16,TRBJ2-3,TRBV4-2,CASSQDAGGKGDTQYF
14,TRBJ1-1,TRBV19,CASSIVDGFSEAFF
16,TRBJ2-1,TRBV4-2,CASSQDGGTGGQEQFF
12,TRBJ1-2,TRBV19,CASSHPLGGYTF
15,TRBJ2-3,TRBV7-3,CASSPGTSGTDTQYF
13,TRBJ2-3,TRBV7-6,CASSSTITDTQYF
14,TRBJ1-2,TRBV30,CAWRVWTGARGYTF
16,TRBJ1-5,TRBV11-2,CASSFQTGTGAQPQHF
16,TRBJ2-1,TRBV4-3,CASSPRVAGGPNEQFF
13,TRBJ2-3,TRBV11-1,CASTLRVTDTQYF
14,TRBJ1-1,TRBV2,CASSRDFMNTEAFF
12,TRBJ2-3,TRBV6-1,CASSRTTDTQYF
15,TRBJ2-7,TRBV5-4,CASSIGTGGTYEQYF
15,TRBJ2-3,TRBV7-3,CASSRSGGWADTQYF
15,TRBJ2-2,TRBV27,CASFGGLANTGELFF
14,TRBJ1-1,TRBV6-5,CASIPGGENTEAFF
16,TRBJ2-3,TRBV6-6,CASSIGTSGSTDTQYF
13,TRBJ2-7,TRBV19,CASSAALMYEQYF
13,TRBJ1-1,TRBV30,CACTSTGLIKAFF
15,TRBJ2-2,TRBV10-3,CAISVREGNTGELFF
16,TRBJ1-3,TRBV5-1,CASSLVTGNSGNTIYF
17,TRBJ1-1,TRBV4-3,CASSQDGLGLPNTEAFF
20,TRBJ2-3,TRBV5-4,CASSGPSTSGRALFTDTQYF
14,TRBJ1-1,TRBV7-2,CASSSQGPGTEAFF
13,TRBJ1-3,TRBV28,CASSPDSGNTIYF
12,TRBJ1-1,TRBV25-1,CASSESPGTGTF
15,TRBJ2-3,TRBV9,CASSVGGSHTDTQYF
16,TRBJ2-1,TRBV19,CASSKKLAGVANEQFF
12,TRBJ2-7,TRBV11-2,CASSFLGDEQYF
14,TRBJ1-2,TRBV15,CATSGIGTGGGYTF
12,TRBJ1-2,TRBV10-1,CASSAGNYGYTF
15,TRBJ2-2,TRBV2,CASSEGTGHTGELFF
15,TRBJ1-1,TRBV11-2,CASSLDLSPQIEAFF
16,TRBJ2-7,TRBV6-6,CASSPPGLATTYEQYF
12,TRBJ2-7,TRBV2,CASIETIYEQYF
12,TRBJ1-2,TRBV13,CASSFGQGHYTF